A single sample is the source of the 27 T cell receptor beta chains below, sequenced in a study of blood T cell repertoires in COVID-19 (dated by TCRdb to the early 2020s). The library was built by means of the immunoSEQ multiplex PCR assay. As stored in TCRdb, this immuneACCESS dataset retains in-frame rearrangements with V and J assigned. A fraction of the clones does not appear; measured against another copy, unresolved V genes explain less than half of the discrepancy, and the remainder lacks a known reason. This sample comprises about 400,000 clones, roughly 87% of them detected only once. The ten top clones hold approximately 2% of the sample. The sequencing sample was made of PBMCs or T cells enriched from blood (not recorded which). Receptors originate from a woman aged 18 to 35 with acute COVID-19.

V gene TRBV28 combines with J gene TRBJ2-7; D unresolved. The CDR3 has 13 residues. The germline CDR1 and CDR2 sequences are MDHEN and SYDVKM. Trimming stripped 7 bases from V and 2 bases from J, with 12 bases between. The CDR3 here is CASKVTGPYEQYF. The CDR3, as DNA: TGTGCCAGCAAGGTTACGGGTCCCTACGAGCAGTACTTC.

The chain joins TRBV19 to TRBJ1-1, with 8 bases fitting TRBD1. The CDR3 contains 16 residues. Losses at the gene ends were 5 bases for V and 4 bases for J; bases not matched to a gene: 12. Germline CDR1 reads LNHDA; CDR2 reads SQIVND (reference sequence). The CDR3 DNA follows: TGTGCCAGTAGTTCCGGCGACAGGGGAAGGGGCACTGAAGCTTTCTTT. Protein product: CASSSGDRGRGTEAFF.

In this sample, this clone turned up once. The V gene is TRBV2, the J gene TRBJ2-2; 8 positions agree with TRBD2. The germline V gene encodes CDR1 SNHLY and CDR2 FYNNEI. V shed 7 bases and J 9 bases; nucleotides not matched to a gene: 7. This CDR3 region has 13 residues. CDR3 sequence: CASTPGGPRELFF. Here the CDR3 DNA reads TGTGCCAGCACCCCGGGAGGGCCCCGGGAGCTGTTTTTT.

The chain combines TRBV5-1 with TRBJ2-3; D may be TRBD2 (5 bases). The CDR3 runs 15 residues. Per germline, CDR1 SGHRS and CDR2 YFSETQ. V lost 2 bases and J lost 6, with 16 bases in between. The CDR3 sequence: CASSFMGTGMDTQYF. CDR3 DNA: TGCGCCAGCAGCTTCATGGGTACCGGGATGGATACGCAGTATTTT.

For the CDR3, the DNA is TGCGCCAGCAGTGCGGGACTAGCGGGAGGACCGAACACCGGGGAGCTGTTTTTT. This sequence encodes CASSAGLAGGPNTGELFF. The gene calls are TRBV10-1 and TRBJ2-2, with 15 bases identical to TRBD2. The CDR3 length is 18 residues. Germline trimming cut 4 bases from V and 0 bases from J; bases unmatched to any gene: 3. Germline CDR1 reads WNHNN; CDR2 reads SYGVQD (reference sequence).

The chain is built from TRBV19 and TRBJ1-1, with D tentatively TRBD1 (5 bases). V was cut by 0 bases and J by 8 bases, with 7 bases left in between. The CDR3 contains 12 residues. In germline, CDR1 is LNHDA, CDR2 SQIVND (reference sequence). The CDR3 region is CASSIEGQEAFF. DNA of the CDR3: TGTGCCAGTAGTATAGAAGGACAAGAAGCTTTCTTT. Looking up the rest from reference TRBV19 and TRBJ1-1 gives the full variable domain: DGGITQSPKYLFRKEGQNVTLSCEQNLNHDAMYWYRQDPGQGLRLIYYSQIVNDFQKGDIAEGYSVSREKKESFPLTVTSAQKNPTAFYLCASSIEGQEAFFGQGTRLTVV.

The chain uses TRBV29-1 and TRBJ2-7, with TRBD1 matching over 7 bases. The CDR3 sequence is 15 residues long. The J segment lost 1 base and the V segment lost 7 bases, leaving 13 bases of the junction unmatched. Germline CDR1 reads SQVTM; CDR2 reads ANQGSEA. The CDR3 nucleotides are TGCAGCGCAGGAAAGACAGGGCCCTCTTCCTACGAGCAGTACTTC. As protein: CSAGKTGPSSYEQYF.

The chain's CDR3 is CASSYSTRGRYEQYF. The CDR3 nucleotides read TGTGCCAGCAGTTACTCGACCAGGGGCAGGTACGAGCAGTACTTC. The chain joins TRBV6-5 to TRBJ2-7, with D possibly matching TRBD1 (6 bases). The CDR3 is made up of 15 amino acids. Trimming took 0 bases from V and 4 from J, leaving 13 bases between them. Germline CDR1 is MNHEY and CDR2 is SVGAGI.

This clone was recorded only once. This chain uses TRBV7-2 with TRBJ1-2, with D perhaps TRBD1 (6 bases). The V and J ends lost 2 bases and 3 bases respectively, with 10 bases between them. This CDR3 spans 14 amino acids. CDR1 is SGHTA and CDR2 is FQGNSA in the germline V gene. The CDR3 DNA reads as TGTGCCAGCAGCTTAAGGGACATTCACTATGGCTACACCTTC. It is translated as CASSLRDIHYGYTF. Full variable domain (missing parts from reference TRBV7-2 and TRBJ1-2): GAGVSQSPSNKVTEKGKDVELRCDPISGHTALYWYRQSLGQGLEFLIYFQGNSAPDKSGLPSDRFSAERTGGSVSTLTIQRTQQEDSAVYLCASSLRDIHYGYTFGSGTRLTVV.

Worth noting for this clone: One end of the junction does not line up with germline, which may come from a read error. The rearrangement uses TRBV11-2 and TRBJ2-5; D unresolved. The CDR3 has 14 residues. Looked up from germline, CDR1 is SGHAT and CDR2 is FQNNGV. CDR3 in amino acids: CASTLESGYGTQYF. As DNA, the CDR3 is TGTGCCAGCACCTTAGAATCAGGATATGGGACCCAGTACTTC.

This clone was observed once. This chain uses TRBV4-1 with TRBJ2-3, with unresolved D. Looked up from germline, CDR1 is MGHRA and CDR2 is YSYEKL. Trimming pared 0 bases from V and 0 bases from J, leaving 13 bases between. The CDR3 has 17 amino acids. The CDR3 reads CASSQDRGGFSTDTQYF. The CDR3 region has the DNA TGCGCCAGCAGCCAAGACCGCGGCGGTTTTAGCACAGATACGCAGTATTTT.

In this sample, this clone turned up once. The DNA for the CDR3 is TGTGCCTGGAGTGTAGGACAGGGATGGGAGACCCAGTACTTC. Its translation: CAWSVGQGWETQYF. This chain connects TRBV30 to TRBJ2-5; 8 bases map to TRBD1. V was clipped by 0 bases and J by 5 bases; unmatched bases: 5. Germline lookup yields CDR1 GTSNPN and CDR2 SVGIG (reference sequence). The CDR3 loop spans 14 amino acids.

This clone was found once. This chain joins TRBV27 and TRBJ2-3; 7 nucleotides align to TRBD2. This CDR3 region has 15 residues. The germline CDR1 and CDR2 sequences are MNHEY and SMNVEV (reference sequence). Germline trimming cut 6 bases from V and 3 bases from J; bases unmatched to any gene: 9. In DNA form, the CDR3 reads TGTGCCAGCAGCCCCGGACGGGAGGCTACAGATACGCAGTATTTT. The encoded protein is CASSPGREATDTQYF.

This clone has only one observation. J is TRBJ2-5 and V is TRBV27; no firm D call. This CDR3 region has 13 residues. V lost 4 bases and J lost 2, with 8 bases in between. Germline lookup yields CDR1 MNHEY and CDR2 SMNVEV (reference sequence). The DNA of the CDR3 is TGTGCCAGCAGTTCCCGACAACAAGAGACCCAGTACTTC. Amino acid sequence: CASSSRQQETQYF.

This rearrangement joins TRBV15 to TRBJ2-1; TRBD2 aligns across 8 bases. Trimming at V came to 3 bases and at J to 5 bases, leaving 6 bases not matched to a gene. The length of the CDR3 is 15 residues. The germline V gene has CDR1 LNHNV and CDR2 YYDKDF (reference sequence). The CDR3 DNA is TGTGCCACCAGCAGCCCTGGACTAGCCCACAATGAGCAGTTCTTC. Its protein is CATSSPGLAHNEQFF. Full variable domain (outside the CDR3, taken from reference TRBV15 and TRBJ2-1): DAMVIQNPRYQVTQFGKPVTLSCSQTLNHNVMYWYQQKSSQAPKLLFHYYDKDFNNEADTPDNFQSRRPNTSFCFLDIRSPGLGDTAMYLCATSSPGLAHNEQFFGPGTRLTVL.

This chain connects TRBV29-1 to TRBJ1-5; D unclear. V was shortened by 8 bases and J by 5 bases, with 10 bases between the two germline ends. Germline loops: CDR1 SQVTM, CDR2 ANQGSEA. The CDR3 totals 11 residues. The CDR3 region is CSSRSDQPQHF. The CDR3 nucleotides are TGCAGCTCTAGGTCCGATCAGCCCCAGCATTTT.

The chain has TRBV9 and TRBJ1-2, with D tentatively TRBD1 (5 bases). From germline, CDR1 is SGDLS and CDR2 YYNGEE. Trimming took off 3 bases at V and 5 bases at J, with 17 bases between the two ends. CDR3 length equals 15 residues. The CDR3 DNA sequence: TGTGCCAGCAGCGGTTTCAACAATGGGGGGTATGGCTACACCTTC. This translates into CASSGFNNGGYGYTF.

The chain recombines TRBV6-5 with TRBJ1-3; D is perhaps TRBD1 (6 bases). CDR1 is MNHEY, CDR2 SVGAGI, per germline. The CDR3 has 16 residues. Trimming pared 2 bases from V and 0 bases from J, leaving 11 bases between. CDR3 coding DNA: TGTGCCAGCAGTTACGGACAGCTAAACTCTGGAAACACCATATATTTT. Its protein product is CASSYGQLNSGNTIYF.

This clone was seen once. V is TRBV28 and J is TRBJ1-6; TRBD1 agrees at 9 bases. CDR1 and CDR2 (germline): MDHEN, SYDVKM. This CDR3 has 14 residues. V gave up 5 bases and J gave up 9 bases; unmatched junction bases: 5. CDR3 residues: CASSPGQGRSPLHF. The CDR3, as DNA: TGTGCCAGCAGTCCCGGACAGGGGCGTTCACCCCTCCACTTT.

The CDR3 sequence: CASSRVGGSNEKLFF. CDR3 in DNA: TGTGCCAGCAGTCGGGTGGGTGGATCTAATGAAAAACTGTTTTTT. V usage is TRBV6-5 and J usage is TRBJ1-4; unclear D gene. V was shortened by 5 bases and J by 3 bases, with 13 bases between the two germline ends. This CDR3 is 15 amino acids long. The germline CDR1 and CDR2 sequences are MNHEY and SVGAGI.

The chain couples TRBV28 to TRBJ1-3; a possible D gene is TRBD1 (6 bases). Germline values: CDR1 MDHEN, CDR2 SYDVKM. This CDR3 contains 16 residues. V lost 5 bases and J 7 bases, leaving 21 bases between the germline ends. The CDR3 here is CASSVFDRPLGNTIYF. In DNA form, the CDR3 reads TGTGCCAGCAGTGTCTTCGACAGGCCCCTGGGGAACACCATATATTTT. The whole variable domain, remainder taken from reference TRBV28 and TRBJ1-3, is DVKVTQSSRYLVKRTGEKVFLECVQDMDHENMFWYRQDPGLGLRLIYFSYDVKMKEKGDIPEGYSVSREKKERFSLILESASTNQTSMYLCASSVFDRPLGNTIYFGEGSWLTVV.

The CDR3 loop reads CASSETGLAGDNEQFF. The DNA for the CDR3 is TGTGCCAGCAGTGAAACAGGACTAGCGGGAGACAATGAGCAGTTCTTC. The J gene is TRBJ2-1, the V gene TRBV25-1, with TRBD2 matching 13 bases. Germline CDR1 MGHDK, CDR2 SYGVNS. Trimming removed 2 bases from V and 5 bases from J; junction bases left unmatched: 3. The CDR3 totals 16 residues.

The rearrangement uses TRBV12-3 or TRBV12-4 and TRBJ2-7; D might be TRBD1 (6 bases). Trimming removed 5 bases from V and 4 bases from J, with 12 bases in between. This CDR3 spans 13 amino acids. The CDR3 is CASSRTERYEQYF. The CDR3 DNA reads TGTGCCAGCAGTAGGACAGAGCGGTACGAGCAGTACTTC.

This chain links TRBV28 with TRBJ2-3; 13 nucleotides agree with TRBD2. V gave up 4 bases and J gave up 7 bases; unmatched junction bases: 8. The CDR3 contains 16 residues. Looked up from germline, CDR1 is MDHEN and CDR2 is SYDVKM. The CDR3 protein is CASSSLTSGRSYTQYF. The CDR3 DNA follows: TGTGCCAGCAGTTCCCTGACTAGCGGGAGGAGTTATACGCAGTATTTT.

CDR3 in amino acids: CASSLTPNTGELFF. As DNA, the CDR3 is TGTGCCAGCAGTTTGACTCCTAACACCGGGGAGCTGTTTTTT. The gene calls are TRBV28 and TRBJ2-2; unclear D gene. CDR3 length: 14 residues. Germline CDR1 is MDHEN and CDR2 is SYDVKM. V lost 3 bases and J 2 bases, leaving 7 bases between the germline ends.

Concerning this clone itself: Distinct nucleotide sequences in the sample also encode this CDR3. The J gene is TRBJ1-5, the V gene TRBV7-2, with 10 bases fitting TRBD1. The CDR3 covers 15 residues. V trimming: 3 bases; J trimming: 6 bases; junction bases outside the gene matches: 5. Germline CDR1 and CDR2: SGHTA and FQGNSA. CDR3 residues: CASSLGQGMGQPQHF. Here the CDR3 DNA reads TGTGCCAGCAGCTTGGGACAGGGGATGGGTCAGCCCCAGCATTTT.

The chain carries TRBV19 and TRBJ2-3; the match to TRBD2 covers 7 bases. J lost 7 bases, V lost 3 bases, and 13 bases had no gene match. CDR3 length: 16 residues. Germline V gene sequence: CDR1 LNHDA, CDR2 SQIVND (reference sequence). The CDR3, as DNA: TGTGCCAGTAGTATTAACGGACTAGTTGGCACCAATACGCAGTATTTT. Translated, it gives CASSINGLVGTNTQYF.